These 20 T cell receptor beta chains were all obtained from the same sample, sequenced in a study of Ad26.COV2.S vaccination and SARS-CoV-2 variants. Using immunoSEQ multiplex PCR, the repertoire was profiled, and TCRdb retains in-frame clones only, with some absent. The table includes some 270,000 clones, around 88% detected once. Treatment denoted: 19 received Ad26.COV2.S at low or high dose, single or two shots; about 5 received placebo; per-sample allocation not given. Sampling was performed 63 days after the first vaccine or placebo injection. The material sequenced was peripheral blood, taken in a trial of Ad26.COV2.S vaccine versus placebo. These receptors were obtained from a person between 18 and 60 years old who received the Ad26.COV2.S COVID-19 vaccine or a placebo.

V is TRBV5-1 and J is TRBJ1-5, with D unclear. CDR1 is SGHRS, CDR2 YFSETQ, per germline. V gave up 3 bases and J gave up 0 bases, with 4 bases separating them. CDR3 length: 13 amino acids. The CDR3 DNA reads TGCGCCAGCAGCTCGAGTAGCAATCAGCCCCAGCATTTT. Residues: CASSSSSNQPQHF.

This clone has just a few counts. CDR3 amino acids: CASSSQGQMNYGYTF. The CDR3 DNA is TGTGCCAGCAGCTCCCAGGGACAGATGAACTATGGCTACACCTTC. This chain joins TRBV7-2 and TRBJ1-2; 7 bases align to TRBD1. J was trimmed by 2 bases and V by 4 bases; bases with no gene match: 7. The germline gives CDR1 SGHTA, CDR2 FQGNSA. CDR3 length: 15 residues.

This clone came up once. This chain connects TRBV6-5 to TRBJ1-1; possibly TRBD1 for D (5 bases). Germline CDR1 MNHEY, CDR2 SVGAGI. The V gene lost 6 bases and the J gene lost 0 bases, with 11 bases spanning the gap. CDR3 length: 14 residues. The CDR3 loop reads CASRQGPVNTEAFF. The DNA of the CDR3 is TGTGCCAGCAGGCAGGGCCCGGTGAACACTGAAGCTTTCTTT.

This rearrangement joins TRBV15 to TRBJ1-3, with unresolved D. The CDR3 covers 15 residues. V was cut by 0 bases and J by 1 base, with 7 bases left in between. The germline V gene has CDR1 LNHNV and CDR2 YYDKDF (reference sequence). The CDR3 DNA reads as TGTGCCACCAGCAGAGATCAAGGGTCTGGAAACACCATATATTTT. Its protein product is CATSRDQGSGNTIYF.

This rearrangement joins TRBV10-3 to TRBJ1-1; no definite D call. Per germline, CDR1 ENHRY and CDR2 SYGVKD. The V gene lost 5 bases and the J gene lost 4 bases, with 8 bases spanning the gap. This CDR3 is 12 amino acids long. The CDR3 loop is CAISTGSTEAFF. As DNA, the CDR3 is TGTGCCATCAGTACGGGATCCACTGAAGCTTTCTTT.

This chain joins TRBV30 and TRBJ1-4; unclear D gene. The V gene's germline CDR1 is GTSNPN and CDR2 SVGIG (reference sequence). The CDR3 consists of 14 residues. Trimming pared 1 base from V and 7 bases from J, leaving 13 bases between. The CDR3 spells CAWSETGGGEKLFF. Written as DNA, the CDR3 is TGTGCCTGGAGTGAGACGGGAGGTGGTGAAAAACTGTTTTTT.

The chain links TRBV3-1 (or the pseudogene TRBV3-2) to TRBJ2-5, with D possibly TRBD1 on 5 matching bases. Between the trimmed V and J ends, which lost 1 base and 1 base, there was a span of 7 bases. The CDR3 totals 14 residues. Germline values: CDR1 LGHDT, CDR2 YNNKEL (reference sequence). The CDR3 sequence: CASSQGQIQETQYF. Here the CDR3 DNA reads TGTGCCAGCAGCCAAGGACAGATCCAAGAGACCCAGTACTTC.

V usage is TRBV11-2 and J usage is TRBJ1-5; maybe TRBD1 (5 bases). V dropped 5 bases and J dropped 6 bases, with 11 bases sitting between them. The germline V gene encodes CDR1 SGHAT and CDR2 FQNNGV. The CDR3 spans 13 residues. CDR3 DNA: TGTGCCAGCAGCCTAACAAGGGGTCAGCCCCAGCATTTT. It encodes CASSLTRGQPQHF.

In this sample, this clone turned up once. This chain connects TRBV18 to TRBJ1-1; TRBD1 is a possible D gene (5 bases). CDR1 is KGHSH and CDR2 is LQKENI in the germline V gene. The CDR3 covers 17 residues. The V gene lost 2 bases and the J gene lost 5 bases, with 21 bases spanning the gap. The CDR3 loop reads CASSPLGPGSEETEAFF. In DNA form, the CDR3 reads TGTGCCAGCTCACCATTGGGGCCAGGGAGTGAAGAAACTGAAGCTTTCTTT.

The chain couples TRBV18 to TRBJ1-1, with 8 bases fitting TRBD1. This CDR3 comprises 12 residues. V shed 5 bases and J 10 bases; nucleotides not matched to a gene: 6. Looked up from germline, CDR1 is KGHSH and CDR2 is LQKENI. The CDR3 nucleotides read TGTGCCAGCTCAACGACAGGGGAGGGAGCTTTCTTT. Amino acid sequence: CASSTTGEGAFF. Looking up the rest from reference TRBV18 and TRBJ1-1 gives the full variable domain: NAGVMQNPRHLVRRRGQEARLRCSPMKGHSHVYWYRQLPEEGLKFMVYLQKENIIDESGMPKERFSAEFPKEGPSILRIQQVVRGDSAAYFCASSTTGEGAFFGQGTRLTVV.

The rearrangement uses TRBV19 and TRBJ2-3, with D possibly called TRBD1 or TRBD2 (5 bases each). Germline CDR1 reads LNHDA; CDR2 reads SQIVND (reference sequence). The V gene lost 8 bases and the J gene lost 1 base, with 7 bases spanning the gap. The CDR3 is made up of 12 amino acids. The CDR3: CASGTGTDTQYF. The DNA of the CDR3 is TGTGCCAGTGGGACGGGCACAGATACGCAGTATTTT. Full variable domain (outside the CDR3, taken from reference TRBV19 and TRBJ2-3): DGGITQSPKYLFRKEGQNVTLSCEQNLNHDAMYWYRQDPGQGLRLIYYSQIVNDFQKGDIAEGYSVSREKKESFPLTVTSAQKNPTAFYLCASGTGTDTQYFGPGTRLTVL.

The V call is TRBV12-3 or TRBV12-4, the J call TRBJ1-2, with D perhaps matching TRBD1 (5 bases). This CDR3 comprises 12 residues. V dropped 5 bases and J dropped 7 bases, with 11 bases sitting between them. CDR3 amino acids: CASSRDLFGYTF. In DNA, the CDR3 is TGTGCCAGCAGTCGGGACTTATTTGGCTACACCTTC.

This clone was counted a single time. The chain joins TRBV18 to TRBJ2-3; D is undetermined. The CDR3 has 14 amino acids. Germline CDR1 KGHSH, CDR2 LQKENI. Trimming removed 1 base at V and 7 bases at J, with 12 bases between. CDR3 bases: TGTGCCAGCTCACCACGGAAGGGTCCTAATACGCAGTATTTT. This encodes CASSPRKGPNTQYF.

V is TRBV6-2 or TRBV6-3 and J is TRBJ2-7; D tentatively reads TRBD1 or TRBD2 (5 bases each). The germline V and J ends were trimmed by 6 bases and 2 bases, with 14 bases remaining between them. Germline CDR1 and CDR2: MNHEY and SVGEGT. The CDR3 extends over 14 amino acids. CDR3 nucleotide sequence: TGTGCCAGCAGCTTGAGAGGGGTCCCCTACGAGCAGTACGTC. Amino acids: CASSLRGVPYEQYV.

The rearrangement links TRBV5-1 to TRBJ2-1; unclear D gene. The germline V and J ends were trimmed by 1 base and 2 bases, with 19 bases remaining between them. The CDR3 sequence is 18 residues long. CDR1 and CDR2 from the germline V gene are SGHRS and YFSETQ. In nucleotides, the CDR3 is TGCGCCAGCAGCTTGCGAGAGATCCCCCTGAGTGCCTACAATGAGCAGTTCTTC. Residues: CASSLREIPLSAYNEQFF.

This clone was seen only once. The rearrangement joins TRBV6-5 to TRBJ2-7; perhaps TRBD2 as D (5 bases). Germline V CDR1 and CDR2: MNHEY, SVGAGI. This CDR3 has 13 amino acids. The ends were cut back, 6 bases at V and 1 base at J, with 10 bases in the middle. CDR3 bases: TGTGCCAGCAGAATAGCGAGGTCCTACGAGCAGTACGTC. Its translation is CASRIARSYEQYV.

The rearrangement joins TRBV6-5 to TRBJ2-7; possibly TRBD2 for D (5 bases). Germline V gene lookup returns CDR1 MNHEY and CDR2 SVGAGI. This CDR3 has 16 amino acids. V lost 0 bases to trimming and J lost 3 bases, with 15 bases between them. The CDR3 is CASSYSPQAGLYEQYF. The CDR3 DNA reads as TGTGCCAGCAGTTACTCGCCCCAGGCAGGACTCTACGAGCAGTACTTC.

The DNA for the CDR3 is TGTGCCAGCAGAGCAGTGGGCGGATCTAGCACAGATACGCAGTATTTT. This sequence encodes CASRAVGGSSTDTQYF. The chain uses TRBV9 and TRBJ2-3; D gene ambiguous. There are 16 residues in the CDR3. Per germline, CDR1 SGDLS and CDR2 YYNGEE. Trimming took 5 bases from V and 0 from J, leaving 16 bases between them.

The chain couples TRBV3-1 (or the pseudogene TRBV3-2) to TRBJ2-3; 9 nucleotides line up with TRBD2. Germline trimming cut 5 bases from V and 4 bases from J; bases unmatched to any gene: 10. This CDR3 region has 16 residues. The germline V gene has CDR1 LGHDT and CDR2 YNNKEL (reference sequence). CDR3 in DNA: TGTGCCAGCAGCGAGCCTAGCGGGACCAAGTCAGATACGCAGTATTTT. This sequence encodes CASSEPSGTKSDTQYF.

CDR3 loop: CATSDGTGADGYTF. DNA of the CDR3: TGTGCCACCAGTGATGGAACAGGTGCCGATGGCTACACCTTC. The rearrangement joins TRBV24-1 to TRBJ1-2, with D perhaps matching TRBD1 (5 bases). Germline CDR1 reads KGHDR; CDR2 reads SFDVKD. Deletions cut 3 bases from V and 6 bases from J, with 13 bases between. CDR3 length: 14 amino acids.